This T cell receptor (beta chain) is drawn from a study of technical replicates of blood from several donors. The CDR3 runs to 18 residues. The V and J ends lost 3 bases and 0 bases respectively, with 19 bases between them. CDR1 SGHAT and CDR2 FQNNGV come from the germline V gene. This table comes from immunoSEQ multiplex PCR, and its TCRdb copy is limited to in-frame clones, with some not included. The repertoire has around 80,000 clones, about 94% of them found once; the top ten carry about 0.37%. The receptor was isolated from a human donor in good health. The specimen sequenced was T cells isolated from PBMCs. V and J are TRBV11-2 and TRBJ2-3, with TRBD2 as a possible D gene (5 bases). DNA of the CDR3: TGTGCCAGCAGCTTCGGTCTAGCTCGGAGGAGGAGCACAGATACGCAGTATTTT. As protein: CASSFGLARRRSTDTQYF.